Listed below are T cell receptor beta chains from one sample, sequenced in a study of STAT3 mutations in large granular lymphocyte leukemia. Libraries were prepared by immunoSEQ multiplex PCR; TCRdb keeps only in-frame clonotypes and omits some of them. In the table there are roughly 40,000 clones, about three quarters of which are singletons. Sequences were obtained from PBMCs. These receptors were collected from a human donor with T large granular lymphocyte leukemia. Some clones in this sample may be carry-over from other donors' samples. Each CDR3 is given with its conserved first and last residue. The order of the fields is V gene, D gene, J gene, CDR3 protein. The D gene is left open where the match is weak.

TRBV5-6	.	TRBJ1-2	CASSLGRRDYGYTF
TRBV7-2	TRBD2	TRBJ2-3	CASEIAGRRGTQYF
TRBV5-4	TRBD2	TRBJ2-3	CASRLAGGRGSQYF
TRBV12-5	.	TRBJ1-1	CASGVDRENTEAFF
TRBV4-2	.	TRBJ2-2	CASSQERPGATNTGELFF
TRBV4-3	.	TRBJ2-6	CASSGGKSGANVLTF
TRBV6-5	.	TRBJ1-1	CASSYGPTEAFF
TRBV5-8	TRBD2	TRBJ2-1	CASSIHPGLAYNEQFF
TRBV23-1	.	TRBJ1-2	CASSQSYTFYGYGYTF
TRBV19	.	TRBJ2-2	CASSIASSNTGELFF
TRBV5-4	TRBD1	TRBJ1-3	CASSLSGRGQGTIYF
TRBV5-1	.	TRBJ1-6	CASSRGEGSPLHF
TRBV18	.	TRBJ2-1	CASSSKVASAANEQFF
TRBV29-1	.	TRBJ1-1	CSGGEDTEAFF
TRBV15	.	TRBJ1-5	CATSRDGRVAQPQHF
TRBV2	.	TRBJ2-7	CASSSLTGLPPYEQYF
TRBV29-1	TRBD1	TRBJ2-1	CSASGGAIYEQFF
TRBV9	.	TRBJ1-6	CASSAATSYNSPLHF
TRBV7-9	TRBD1	TRBJ2-7	CASSKGQDFSYEQYF
TRBV18	TRBD2	TRBJ2-1	CASSPSGTSGVEQFF
TRBV6-1	.	TRBJ2-7	CASTGILSYEQYF
TRBV28	.	TRBJ1-4	CASSSGTNEKLFF
TRBV11-2	TRBD1	TRBJ2-3	CASSPGTGTDTQYF